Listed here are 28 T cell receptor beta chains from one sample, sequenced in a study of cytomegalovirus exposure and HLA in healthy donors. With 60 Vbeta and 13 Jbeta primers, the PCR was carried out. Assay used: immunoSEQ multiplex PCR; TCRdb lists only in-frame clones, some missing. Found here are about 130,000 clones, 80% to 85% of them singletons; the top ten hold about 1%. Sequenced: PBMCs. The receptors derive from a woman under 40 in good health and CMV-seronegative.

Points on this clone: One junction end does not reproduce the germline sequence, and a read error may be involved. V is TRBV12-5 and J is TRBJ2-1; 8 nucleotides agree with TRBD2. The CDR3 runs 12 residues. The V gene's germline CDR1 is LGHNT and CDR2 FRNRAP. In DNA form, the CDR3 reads TGTGCTAGTGGTTTGTCCACCCGGGGGGGCGTCTTC. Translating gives CASGLSTRGGVF. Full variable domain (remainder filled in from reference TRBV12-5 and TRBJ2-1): DARVTQTPRHKVTEMGQEVTMRCQPILGHNTVFWYRQTMMQGLELLAYFRNRAPLDDSGMPKDRFSAEMPDATLATLKIQPSEPRDSAVYFCASGLSTRGGVFGPGTRLTVL.

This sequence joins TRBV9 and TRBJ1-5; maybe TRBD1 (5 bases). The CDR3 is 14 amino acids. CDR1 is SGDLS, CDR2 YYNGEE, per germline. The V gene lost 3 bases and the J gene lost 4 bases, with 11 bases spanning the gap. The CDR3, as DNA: TGTGCCAGCAGCGCAGGGTCGGTTAATCAGCCCCAGCATTTT. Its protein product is CASSAGSVNQPQHF.

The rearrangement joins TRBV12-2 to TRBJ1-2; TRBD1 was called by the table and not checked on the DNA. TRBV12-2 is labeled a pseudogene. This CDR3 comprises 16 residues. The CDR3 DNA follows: TGTGCAAGTCGCTTAGAAGGGACATCTAATATCTATGGCTACACCTTC. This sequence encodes CASRLEGTSNIYGYTF.

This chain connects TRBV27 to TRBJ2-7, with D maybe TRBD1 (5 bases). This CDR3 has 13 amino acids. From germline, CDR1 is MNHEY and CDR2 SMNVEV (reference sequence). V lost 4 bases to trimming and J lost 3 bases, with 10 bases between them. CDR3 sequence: CASSSTENYEQYF. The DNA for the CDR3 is TGTGCCAGCAGTTCGACAGAAAACTACGAGCAGTACTTC.

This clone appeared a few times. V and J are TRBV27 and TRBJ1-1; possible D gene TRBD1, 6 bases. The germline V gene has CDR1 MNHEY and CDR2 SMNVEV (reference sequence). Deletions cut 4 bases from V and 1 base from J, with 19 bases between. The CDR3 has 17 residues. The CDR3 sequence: CASSSKQGAPTNTEAFF. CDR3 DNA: TGTGCCAGCAGTTCAAAACAGGGAGCCCCTACGAACACTGAAGCTTTCTTT.

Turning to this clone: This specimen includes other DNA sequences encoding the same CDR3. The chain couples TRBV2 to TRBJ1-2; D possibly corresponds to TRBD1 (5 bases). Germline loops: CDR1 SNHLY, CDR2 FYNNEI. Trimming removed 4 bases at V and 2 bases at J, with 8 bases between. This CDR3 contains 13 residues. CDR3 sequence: CASSGQGNYGYTF. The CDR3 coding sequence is TGTGCCAGCAGTGGGCAGGGCAACTATGGCTACACCTTC.

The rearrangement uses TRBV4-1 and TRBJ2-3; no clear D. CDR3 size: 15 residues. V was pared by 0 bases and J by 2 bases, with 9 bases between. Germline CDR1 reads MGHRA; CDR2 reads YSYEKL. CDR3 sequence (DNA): TGCGCCAGCAGCCAAGATGGCCAGAACACAGATACGCAGTATTTT. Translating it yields CASSQDGQNTDTQYF.

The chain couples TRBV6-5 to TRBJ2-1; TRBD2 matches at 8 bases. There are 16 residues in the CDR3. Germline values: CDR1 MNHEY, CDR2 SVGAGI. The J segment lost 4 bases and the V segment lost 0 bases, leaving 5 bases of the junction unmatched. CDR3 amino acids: CASSYSTQRGYNEQFF. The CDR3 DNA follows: TGTGCCAGCAGTTACTCGACCCAGCGGGGGTACAATGAGCAGTTCTTC.

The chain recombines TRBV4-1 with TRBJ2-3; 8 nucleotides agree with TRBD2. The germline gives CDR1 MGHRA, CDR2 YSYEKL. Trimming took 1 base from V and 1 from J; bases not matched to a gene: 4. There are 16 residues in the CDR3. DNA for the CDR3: TGCGCCAGCAGCCAAGTAAAACTAGCGGGCACAGATACGCAGTATTTT. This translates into CASSQVKLAGTDTQYF.

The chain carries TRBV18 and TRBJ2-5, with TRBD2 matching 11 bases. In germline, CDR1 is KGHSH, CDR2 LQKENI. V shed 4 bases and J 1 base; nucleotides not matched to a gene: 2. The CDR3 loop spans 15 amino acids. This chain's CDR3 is CASSQGTSGQETQYF. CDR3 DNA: TGTGCCAGCTCACAAGGGACTAGCGGCCAAGAGACCCAGTACTTC.

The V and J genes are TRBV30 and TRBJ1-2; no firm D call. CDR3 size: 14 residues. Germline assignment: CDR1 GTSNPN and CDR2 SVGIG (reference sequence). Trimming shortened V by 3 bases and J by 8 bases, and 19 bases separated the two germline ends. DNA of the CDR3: TGTGCCTGGAGCGTCCCGCCGGGTCTCCCGGGCTACACCTTC. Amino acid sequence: CAWSVPPGLPGYTF.

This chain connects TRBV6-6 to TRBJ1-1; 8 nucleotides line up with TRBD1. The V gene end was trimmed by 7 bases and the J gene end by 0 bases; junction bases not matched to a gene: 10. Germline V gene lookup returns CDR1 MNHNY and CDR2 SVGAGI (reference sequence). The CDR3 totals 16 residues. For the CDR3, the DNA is TGTGCCAGCATACCTAATCGACAGGGGATGAACACTGAAGCTTTCTTT. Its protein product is CASIPNRQGMNTEAFF.

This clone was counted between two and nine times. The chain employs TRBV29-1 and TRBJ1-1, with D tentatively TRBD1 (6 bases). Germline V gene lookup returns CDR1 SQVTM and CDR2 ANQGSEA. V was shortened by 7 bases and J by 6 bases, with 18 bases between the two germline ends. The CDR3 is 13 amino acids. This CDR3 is CSALPQGSAEAFF. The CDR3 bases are TGCAGCGCCTTACCACAGGGTTCGGCTGAAGCTTTCTTT. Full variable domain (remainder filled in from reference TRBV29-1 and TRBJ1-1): SAVISQKPSRDICQRGTSLTIQCQVDSQVTMMFWYRQQPGQSLTLIATANQGSEATYESGFVIDKFPISRPNLTFSTLTVSNMSPEDSSIYLCSALPQGSAEAFFGQGTRLTVV.

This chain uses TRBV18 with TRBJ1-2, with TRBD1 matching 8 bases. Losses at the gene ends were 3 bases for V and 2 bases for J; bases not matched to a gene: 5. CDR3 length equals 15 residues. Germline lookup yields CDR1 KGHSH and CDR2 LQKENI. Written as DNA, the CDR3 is TGTGCCAGCTCACCGGACAGGGCTGTGAACTATGGCTACACCTTC. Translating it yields CASSPDRAVNYGYTF.

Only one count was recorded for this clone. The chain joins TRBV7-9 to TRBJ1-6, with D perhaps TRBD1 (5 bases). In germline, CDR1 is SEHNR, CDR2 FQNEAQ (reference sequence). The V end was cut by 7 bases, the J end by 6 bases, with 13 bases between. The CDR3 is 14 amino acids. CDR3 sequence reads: CASTHGGTNSPLHF. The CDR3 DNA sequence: TGTGCCAGCACCCACGGGGGGACTAATTCACCCCTCCACTTT.

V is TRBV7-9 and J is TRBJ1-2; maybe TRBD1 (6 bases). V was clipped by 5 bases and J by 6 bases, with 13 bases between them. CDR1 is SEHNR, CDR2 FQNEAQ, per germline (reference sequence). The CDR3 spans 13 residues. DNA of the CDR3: TGTGCCAGCAGCCTCGGGGGGGGCGATGGCTACACCTTC. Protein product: CASSLGGGDGYTF.

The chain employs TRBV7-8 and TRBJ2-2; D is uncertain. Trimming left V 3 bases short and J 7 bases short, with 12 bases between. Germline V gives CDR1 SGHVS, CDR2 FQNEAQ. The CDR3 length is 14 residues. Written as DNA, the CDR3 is TGTGCCAGCAGCTTTCCCTCGAGTGGCGGGGAGCTGTTTTTT. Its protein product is CASSFPSSGGELFF. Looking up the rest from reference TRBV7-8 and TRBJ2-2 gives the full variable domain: GAGVSQSPRYKVAKRGQDVALRCDPISGHVSLFWYQQALGQGPEFLTYFQNEAQLDKSGLPSDRFFAERPEGSVSTLKIQRTQQEDSAVYLCASSFPSSGGELFFGEGSRLTVL.

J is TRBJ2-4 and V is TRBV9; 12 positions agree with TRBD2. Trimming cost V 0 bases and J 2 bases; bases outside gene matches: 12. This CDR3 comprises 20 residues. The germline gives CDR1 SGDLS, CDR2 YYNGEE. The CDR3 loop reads CASSVGASGRELSTKNIQYF. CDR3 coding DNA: TGTGCCAGCAGCGTAGGGGCTAGCGGGAGGGAACTATCTACCAAAAACATTCAGTACTTC.

The CDR3 protein is CASMNRGPDYGYTF. Written as DNA, the CDR3 is TGTGCCAGTATGAACAGGGGGCCGGACTATGGCTACACCTTC. The V call is TRBV19, the J call TRBJ1-2; TRBD1 matches 9 bases. CDR1 is LNHDA, CDR2 SQIVND, per germline (reference sequence). J was trimmed by 3 bases and V by 7 bases; bases with no gene match: 6. This CDR3 region has 14 residues.

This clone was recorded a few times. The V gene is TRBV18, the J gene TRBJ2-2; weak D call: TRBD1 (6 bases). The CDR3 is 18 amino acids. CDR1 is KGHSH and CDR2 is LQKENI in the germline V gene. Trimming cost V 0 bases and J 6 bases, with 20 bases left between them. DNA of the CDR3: TGTGCCAGCTCACCACCGTTTGAGCAAAGGACAGTCTCCGGGGAGCTGTTTTTT. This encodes CASSPPFEQRTVSGELFF. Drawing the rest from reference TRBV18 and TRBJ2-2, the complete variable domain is NAGVMQNPRHLVRRRGQEARLRCSPMKGHSHVYWYRQLPEEGLKFMVYLQKENIIDESGMPKERFSAEFPKEGPSILRIQQVVRGDSAAYFCASSPPFEQRTVSGELFFGEGSRLTVL.

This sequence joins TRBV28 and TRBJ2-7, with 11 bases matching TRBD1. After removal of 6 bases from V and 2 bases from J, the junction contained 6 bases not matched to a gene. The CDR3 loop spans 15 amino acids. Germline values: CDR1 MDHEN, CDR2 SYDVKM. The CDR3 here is CASRPWTGGTYEQYF. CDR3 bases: TGTGCCAGCAGACCCTGGACAGGGGGCACCTACGAGCAGTACTTC.

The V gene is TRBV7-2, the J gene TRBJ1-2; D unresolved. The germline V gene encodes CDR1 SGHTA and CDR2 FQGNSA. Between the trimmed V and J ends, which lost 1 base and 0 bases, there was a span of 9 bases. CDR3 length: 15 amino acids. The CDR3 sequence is CASSLEAGANYGYTF. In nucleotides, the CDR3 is TGTGCCAGCAGCTTAGAGGCTGGAGCTAACTATGGCTACACCTTC. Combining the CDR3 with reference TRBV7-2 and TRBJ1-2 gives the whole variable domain GAGVSQSPSNKVTEKGKDVELRCDPISGHTALYWYRQSLGQGLEFLIYFQGNSAPDKSGLPSDRFSAERTGGSVSTLTIQRTQQEDSAVYLCASSLEAGANYGYTFGSGTRLTVV.

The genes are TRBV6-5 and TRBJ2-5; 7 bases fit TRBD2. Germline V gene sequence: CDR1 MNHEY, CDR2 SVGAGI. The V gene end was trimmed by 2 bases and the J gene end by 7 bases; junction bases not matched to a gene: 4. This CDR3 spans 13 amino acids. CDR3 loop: CASSYSREGTQYF. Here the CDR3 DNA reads TGTGCCAGCAGTTACAGTAGGGAGGGGACCCAGTACTTC.

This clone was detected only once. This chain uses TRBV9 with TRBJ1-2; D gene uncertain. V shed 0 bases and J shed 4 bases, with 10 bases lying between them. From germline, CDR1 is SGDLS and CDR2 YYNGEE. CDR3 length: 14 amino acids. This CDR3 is CASSVGAAPYGYTF. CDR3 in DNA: TGTGCCAGCAGCGTAGGGGCAGCTCCCTATGGCTACACCTTC. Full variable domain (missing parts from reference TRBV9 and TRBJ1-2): DSGVTQTPKHLITATGQRVTLRCSPRSGDLSVYWYQQSLDQGLQFLIQYYNGEERAKGNILERFSAQQFPDLHSELNLSSLELGDSALYFCASSVGAAPYGYTFGSGTRLTVV.

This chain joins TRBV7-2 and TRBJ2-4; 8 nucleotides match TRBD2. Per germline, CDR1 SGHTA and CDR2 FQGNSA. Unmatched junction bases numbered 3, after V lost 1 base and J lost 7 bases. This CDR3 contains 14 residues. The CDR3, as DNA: TGTGCCAGCAGCTTAGGCGGGAGGATCAACATTCAGTACTTC. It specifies CASSLGGRINIQYF.

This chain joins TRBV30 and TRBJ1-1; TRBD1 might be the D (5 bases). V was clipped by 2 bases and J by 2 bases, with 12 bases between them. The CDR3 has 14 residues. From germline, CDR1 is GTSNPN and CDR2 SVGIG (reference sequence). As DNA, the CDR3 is TGTGCCTGGAGTCGGGGGGGTATCAACACTGAAGCTTTCTTT. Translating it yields CAWSRGGINTEAFF.

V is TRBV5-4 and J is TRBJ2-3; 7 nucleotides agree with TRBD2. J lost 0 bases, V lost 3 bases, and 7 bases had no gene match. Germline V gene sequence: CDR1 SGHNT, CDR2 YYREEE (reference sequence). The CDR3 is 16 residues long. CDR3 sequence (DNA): TGTGCCAGCAGCTCGGCAGGGACTATTAGCACAGATACGCAGTATTTT. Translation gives CASSSAGTISTDTQYF.

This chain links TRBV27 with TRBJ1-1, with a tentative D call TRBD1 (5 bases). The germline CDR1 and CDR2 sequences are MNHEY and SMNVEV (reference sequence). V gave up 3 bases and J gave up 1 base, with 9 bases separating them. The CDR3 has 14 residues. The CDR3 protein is CASSFVRANTEAFF. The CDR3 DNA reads TGTGCCAGCAGTTTTGTCAGGGCGAACACTGAAGCTTTCTTT.